What follows describes a single T cell receptor (beta chain). Its antigen is undetermined. This CDR3 has 13 amino acids. Germline trimming cut 6 bases from V and 4 bases from J; bases unmatched to any gene: 5. Looked up from germline, CDR1 is SQVTM and CDR2 is ANQGSEA. Investigators isolated RNA and reverse transcribed it into cDNA to act as the sequencing template. The assay was immunoSEQ multiplex PCR, and TCRdb's table has in-frame clones only and misses some. The table has around 250,000 clones, under 70% seen once. The sample is drawn from a study of CD8+ T cells in alopecia areata. Findings and limits, study-wide: Resident alphabeta T-cell populations of normal skin are likewise subject to sequencing in scalp samples.

Sequencing was performed on CD4+ T cells sorted from blood, taken at week 0. The chain employs TRBV29-1 and TRBJ2-5; 10 nucleotides match TRBD1. The clonotype comes from a human donor with alopecia areata. The CDR3 coding sequence is TGCAGCGTCCGGACAGGGGGGACAGAGACCCAGTACTTC. It yields the protein CSVRTGGTETQYF.